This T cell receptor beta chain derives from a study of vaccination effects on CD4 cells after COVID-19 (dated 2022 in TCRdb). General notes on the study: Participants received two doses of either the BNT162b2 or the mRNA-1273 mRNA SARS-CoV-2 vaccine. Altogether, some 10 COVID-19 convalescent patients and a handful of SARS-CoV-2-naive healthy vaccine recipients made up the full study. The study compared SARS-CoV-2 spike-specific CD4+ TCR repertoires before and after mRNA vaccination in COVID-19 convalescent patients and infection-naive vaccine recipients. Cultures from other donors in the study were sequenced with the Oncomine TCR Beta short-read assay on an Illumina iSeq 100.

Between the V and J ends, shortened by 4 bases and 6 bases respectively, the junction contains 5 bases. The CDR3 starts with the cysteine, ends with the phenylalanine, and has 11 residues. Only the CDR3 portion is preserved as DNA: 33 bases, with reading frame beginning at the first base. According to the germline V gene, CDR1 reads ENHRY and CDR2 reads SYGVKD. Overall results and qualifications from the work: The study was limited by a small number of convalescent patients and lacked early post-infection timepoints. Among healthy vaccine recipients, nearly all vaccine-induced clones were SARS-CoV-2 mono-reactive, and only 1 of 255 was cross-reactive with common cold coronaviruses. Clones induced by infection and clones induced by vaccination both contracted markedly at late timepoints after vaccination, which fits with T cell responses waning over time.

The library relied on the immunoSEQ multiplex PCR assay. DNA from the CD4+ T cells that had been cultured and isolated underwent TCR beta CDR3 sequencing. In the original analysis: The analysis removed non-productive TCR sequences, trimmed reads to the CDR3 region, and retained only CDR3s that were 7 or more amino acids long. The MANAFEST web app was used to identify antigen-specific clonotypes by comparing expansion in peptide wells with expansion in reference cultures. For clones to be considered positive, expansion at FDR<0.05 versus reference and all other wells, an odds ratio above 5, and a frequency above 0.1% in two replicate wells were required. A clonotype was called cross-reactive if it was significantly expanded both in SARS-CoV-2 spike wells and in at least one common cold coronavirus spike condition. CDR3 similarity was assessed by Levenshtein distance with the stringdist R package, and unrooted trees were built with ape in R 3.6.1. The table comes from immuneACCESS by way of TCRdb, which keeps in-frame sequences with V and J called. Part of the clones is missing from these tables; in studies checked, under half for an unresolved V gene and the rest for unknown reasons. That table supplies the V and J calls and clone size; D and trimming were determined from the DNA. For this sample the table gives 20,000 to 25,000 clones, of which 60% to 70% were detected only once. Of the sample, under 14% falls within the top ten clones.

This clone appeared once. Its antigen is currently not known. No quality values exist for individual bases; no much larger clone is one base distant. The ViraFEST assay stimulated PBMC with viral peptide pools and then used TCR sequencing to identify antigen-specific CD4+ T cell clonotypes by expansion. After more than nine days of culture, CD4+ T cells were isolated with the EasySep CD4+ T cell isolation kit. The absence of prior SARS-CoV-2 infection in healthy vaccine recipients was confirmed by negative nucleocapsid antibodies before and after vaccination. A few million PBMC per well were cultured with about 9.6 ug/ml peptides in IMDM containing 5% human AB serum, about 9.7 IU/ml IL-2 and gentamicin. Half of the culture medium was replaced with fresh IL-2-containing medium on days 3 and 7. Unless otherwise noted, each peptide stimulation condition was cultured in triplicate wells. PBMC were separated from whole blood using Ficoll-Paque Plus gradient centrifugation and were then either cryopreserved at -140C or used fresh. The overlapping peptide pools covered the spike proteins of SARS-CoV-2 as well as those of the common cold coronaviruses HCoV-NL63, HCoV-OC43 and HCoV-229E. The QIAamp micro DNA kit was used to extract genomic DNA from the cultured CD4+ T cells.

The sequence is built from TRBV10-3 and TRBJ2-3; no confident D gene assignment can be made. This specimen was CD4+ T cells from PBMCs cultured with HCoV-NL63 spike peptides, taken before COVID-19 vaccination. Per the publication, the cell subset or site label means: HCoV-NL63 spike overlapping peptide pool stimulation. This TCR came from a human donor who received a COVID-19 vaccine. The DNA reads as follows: TGTGCCATCAGTGCAGCGGATACGCAGTATTTT. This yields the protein CAISAADTQYF.